This T cell receptor beta chain was sequenced in a study of blood T cell repertoires in COVID-19. Looking at the study overall: Some COVID-19 samples were acute and others convalescent; all came from the United States, Italy and Spain. The analysed material was cDNA or gDNA that came from T cells, B-cell-depleted T cells, or PBMCs.

Libraries were prepared by immunoSEQ multiplex PCR; TCRdb keeps only in-frame clonotypes and omits some of them. The repertoire holds about 49,000 clones, approximately 70% seen once, with about 9.1% in the top ten. There are 15 residues in the CDR3. The V and J ends lost 2 bases and 7 bases, in that order; junction bases with no gene match: 2. CDR1 and CDR2 (germline): MNHEY, SVGEGT. The clonotype comes from a woman in her 70s with acute or convalescent COVID-19. The J gene is TRBJ1-6, the V gene TRBV6-2 or TRBV6-3, with 10 positions matching TRBD1. What was sequenced was peripheral blood. CDR3 amino acids: CASSYTGQGNSPLHF. CDR3 nucleotide sequence: TGTGCCAGCAGTTACACGGGACAGGGGAATTCACCCCTCCACTTT.